The T cell receptor beta chain described here comes from a study of pediatric ulcerative colitis. Notes on this clone: The antigen is not known.

Samples were sequenced at Survey level, maximum 500,000 reads. Generated by immunoSEQ multiplex PCR, the TCRdb table keeps only in-frame clones and is missing some. The repertoire holds about 60,000 clones, with about 89% as singletons. V was clipped by 8 bases and J by 3 bases, with 13 bases between them. The CDR3 has 13 residues. Germline CDR1 is KGHSH and CDR2 is LQKENI. Whole-study findings and limits: Ulcerative colitis patients shared more blood-rectal clones than controls.

Blood was drawn at the time of colonoscopy. The sequenced sample consisted of blood. The gene calls are TRBV18 and TRBJ1-1; weak D call: TRBD1 (6 bases). The source is a boy younger than 18 who was a control in a study of pediatric ulcerative colitis. The CDR3 sequence: CASEGTRDTEAFF. As DNA, the CDR3 is TGTGCCAGCGAGGGGACAAGGGACACTGAAGCTTTCTTT. The full variable domain, its missing parts supplied by reference TRBV18 and TRBJ1-1, is NAGVMQNPRHLVRRRGQEARLRCSPMKGHSHVYWYRQLPEEGLKFMVYLQKENIIDESGMPKERFSAEFPKEGPSILRIQQVVRGDSAAYFCASEGTRDTEAFFGQGTRLTVV.